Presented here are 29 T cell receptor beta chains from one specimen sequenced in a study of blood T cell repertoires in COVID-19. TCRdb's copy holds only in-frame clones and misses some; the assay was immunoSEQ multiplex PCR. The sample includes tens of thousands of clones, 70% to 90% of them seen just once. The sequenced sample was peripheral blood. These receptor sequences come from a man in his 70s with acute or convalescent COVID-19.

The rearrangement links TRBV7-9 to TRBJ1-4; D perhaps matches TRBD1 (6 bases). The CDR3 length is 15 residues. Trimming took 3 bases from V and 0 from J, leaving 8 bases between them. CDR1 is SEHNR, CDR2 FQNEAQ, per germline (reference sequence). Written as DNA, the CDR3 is TGTGCCAGCAGCTTTCCAGGGGCAACTAATGAAAAACTGTTTTTT. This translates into CASSFPGATNEKLFF. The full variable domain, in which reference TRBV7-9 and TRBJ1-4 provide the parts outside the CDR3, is DTGVSQNPRHKITKRGQNVTFRCDPISEHNRLYWYRQTLGQGPEFLTYFQNEAQLEKSRLLSDRFSAERPKGSFSTLEIQRTEQGDSAMYLCASSFPGATNEKLFFGSGTQLSVL.

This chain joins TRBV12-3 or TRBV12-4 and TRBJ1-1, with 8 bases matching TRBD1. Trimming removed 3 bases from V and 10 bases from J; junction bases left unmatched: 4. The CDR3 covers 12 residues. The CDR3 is CASSLPGGTAFF. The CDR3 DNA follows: TGTGCCAGCAGTTTGCCAGGGGGCACAGCTTTCTTT.

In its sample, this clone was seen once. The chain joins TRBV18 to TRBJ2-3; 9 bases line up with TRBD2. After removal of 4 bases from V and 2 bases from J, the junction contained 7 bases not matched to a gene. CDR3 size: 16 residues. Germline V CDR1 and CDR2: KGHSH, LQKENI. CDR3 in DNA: TGTGCCAGCTCACGATCTAGCGGGGCCTCCACAGATACGCAGTATTTT. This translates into CASSRSSGASTDTQYF.

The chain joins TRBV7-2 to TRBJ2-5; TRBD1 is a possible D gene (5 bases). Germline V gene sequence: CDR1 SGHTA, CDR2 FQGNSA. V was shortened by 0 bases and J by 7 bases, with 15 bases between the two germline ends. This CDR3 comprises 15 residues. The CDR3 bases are TGTGCCAGCAGCTTAGCGTTCCCCCTAAGGGGGACCCAGTACTTC. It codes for CASSLAFPLRGTQYF. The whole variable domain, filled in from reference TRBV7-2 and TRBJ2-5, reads GAGVSQSPSNKVTEKGKDVELRCDPISGHTALYWYRQSLGQGLEFLIYFQGNSAPDKSGLPSDRFSAERTGGSVSTLTIQRTQQEDSAVYLCASSLAFPLRGTQYFGPGTRLLVL.

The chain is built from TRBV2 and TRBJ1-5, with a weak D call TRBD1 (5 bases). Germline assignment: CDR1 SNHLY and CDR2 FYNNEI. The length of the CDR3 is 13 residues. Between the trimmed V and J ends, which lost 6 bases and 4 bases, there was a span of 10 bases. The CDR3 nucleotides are TGTGCCAGCAGCCACAGGCCAAATCAGCCCCAGCATTTT. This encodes CASSHRPNQPQHF.

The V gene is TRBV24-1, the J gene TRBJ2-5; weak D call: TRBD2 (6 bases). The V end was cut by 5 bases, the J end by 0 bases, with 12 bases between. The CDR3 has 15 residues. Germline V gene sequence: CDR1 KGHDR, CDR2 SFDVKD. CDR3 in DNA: TGTGCCACCAGTGGGCGCGGGGAGTACCAAGAGACCCAGTACTTC. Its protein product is CATSGRGEYQETQYF.

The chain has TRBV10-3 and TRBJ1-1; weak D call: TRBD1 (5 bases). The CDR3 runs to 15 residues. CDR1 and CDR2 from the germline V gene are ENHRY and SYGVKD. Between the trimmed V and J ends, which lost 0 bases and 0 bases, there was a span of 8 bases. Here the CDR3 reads CAISESGGVNTEAFF. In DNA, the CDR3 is TGTGCCATCAGTGAGTCGGGGGGGGTGAACACTGAAGCTTTCTTT.

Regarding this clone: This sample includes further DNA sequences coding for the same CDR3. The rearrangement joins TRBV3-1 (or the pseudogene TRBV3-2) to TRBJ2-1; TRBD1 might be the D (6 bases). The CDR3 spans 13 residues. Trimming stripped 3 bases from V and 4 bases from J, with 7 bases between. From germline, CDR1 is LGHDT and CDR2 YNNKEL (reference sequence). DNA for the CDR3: TGTGCCAGCAGCCAGAGGGGGTACAATGAGCAGTTCTTC. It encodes CASSQRGYNEQFF.

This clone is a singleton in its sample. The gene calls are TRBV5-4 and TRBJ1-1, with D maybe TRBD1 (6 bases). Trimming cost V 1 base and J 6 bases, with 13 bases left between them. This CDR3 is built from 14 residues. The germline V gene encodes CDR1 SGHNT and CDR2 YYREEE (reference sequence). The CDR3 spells CASSLKQGLAEAFF. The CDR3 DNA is TGTGCCAGCAGCTTGAAGCAGGGGCTCGCTGAAGCTTTCTTT.

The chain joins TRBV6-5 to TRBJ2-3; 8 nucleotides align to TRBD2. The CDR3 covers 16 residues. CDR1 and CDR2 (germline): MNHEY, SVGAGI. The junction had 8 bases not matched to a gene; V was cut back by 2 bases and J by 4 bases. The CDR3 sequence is CASSYGLAGSADTQYF. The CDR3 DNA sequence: TGTGCCAGCAGTTACGGGTTAGCGGGGTCTGCAGATACGCAGTATTTT.

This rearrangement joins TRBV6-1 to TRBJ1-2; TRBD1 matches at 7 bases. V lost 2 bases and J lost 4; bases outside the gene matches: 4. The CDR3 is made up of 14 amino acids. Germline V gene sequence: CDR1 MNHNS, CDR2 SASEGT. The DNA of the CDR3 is TGTGCCAGCAGTGAAACTAGGGGGCTCTATGGCTACACCTTC. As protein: CASSETRGLYGYTF.

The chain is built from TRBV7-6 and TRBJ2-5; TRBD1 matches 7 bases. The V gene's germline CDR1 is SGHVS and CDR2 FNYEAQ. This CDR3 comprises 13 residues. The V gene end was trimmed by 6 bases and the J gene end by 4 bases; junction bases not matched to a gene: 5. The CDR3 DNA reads TGTGCCAGCAGATCGGGACAGACAGAGACCCAGTACTTC. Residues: CASRSGQTETQYF.

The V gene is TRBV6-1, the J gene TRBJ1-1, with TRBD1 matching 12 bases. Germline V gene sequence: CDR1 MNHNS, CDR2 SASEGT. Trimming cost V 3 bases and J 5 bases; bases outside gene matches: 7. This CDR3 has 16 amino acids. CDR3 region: CASSDPGQGAFTEAFF. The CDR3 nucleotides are TGTGCCAGCAGTGACCCGGGACAGGGGGCATTTACTGAAGCTTTCTTT.

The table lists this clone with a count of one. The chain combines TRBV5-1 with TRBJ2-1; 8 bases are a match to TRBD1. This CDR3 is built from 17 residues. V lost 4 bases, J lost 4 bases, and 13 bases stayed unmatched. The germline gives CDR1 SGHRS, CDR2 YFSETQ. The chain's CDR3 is CASSDGQGRGRYNEQFF. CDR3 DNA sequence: TGCGCCAGCAGCGATGGACAGGGAAGGGGGAGGTACAATGAGCAGTTCTTC.

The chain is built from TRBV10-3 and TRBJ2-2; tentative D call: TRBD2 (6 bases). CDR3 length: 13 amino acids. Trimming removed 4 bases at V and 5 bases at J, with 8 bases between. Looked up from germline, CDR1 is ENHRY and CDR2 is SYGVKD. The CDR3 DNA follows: TGTGCCATCAGTGCGCTAGCGACCGGGGAGCTGTTTTTT. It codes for CAISALATGELFF.

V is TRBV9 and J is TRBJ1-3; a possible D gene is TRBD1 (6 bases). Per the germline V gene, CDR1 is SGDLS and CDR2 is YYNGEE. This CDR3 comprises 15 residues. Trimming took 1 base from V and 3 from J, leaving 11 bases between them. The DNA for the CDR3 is TGTGCCAGCAGCGTAATGGCAGGGGATGGAAACACCATATATTTT. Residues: CASSVMAGDGNTIYF.

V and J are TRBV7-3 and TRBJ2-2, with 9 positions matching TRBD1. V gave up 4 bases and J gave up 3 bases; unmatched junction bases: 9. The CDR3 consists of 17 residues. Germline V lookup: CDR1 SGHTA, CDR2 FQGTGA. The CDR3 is CASSSPDRGPHTGELFF. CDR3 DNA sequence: TGTGCCAGCAGCTCCCCGGACAGGGGACCGCACACCGGGGAGCTGTTTTTT.

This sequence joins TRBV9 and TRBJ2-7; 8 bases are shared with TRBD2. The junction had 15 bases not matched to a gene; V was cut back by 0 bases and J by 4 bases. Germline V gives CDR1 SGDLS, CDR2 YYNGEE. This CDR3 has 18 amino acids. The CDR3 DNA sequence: TGTGCCAGCAGCGTAGCCCCCTTAGCGGGGAGCCCTTCATACGAGCAGTACTTC. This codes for CASSVAPLAGSPSYEQYF.

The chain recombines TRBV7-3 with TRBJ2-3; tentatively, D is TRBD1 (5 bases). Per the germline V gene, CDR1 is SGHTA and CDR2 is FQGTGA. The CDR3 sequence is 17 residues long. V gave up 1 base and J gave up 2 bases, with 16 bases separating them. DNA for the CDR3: TGTGCCAGCAGCTTAATTTCTACAGGTCGCGACACAGATACGCAGTATTTT. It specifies CASSLISTGRDTDTQYF. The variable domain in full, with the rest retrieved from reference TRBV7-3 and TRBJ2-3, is GAGVSQTPSNKVTEKGKYVELRCDPISGHTALYWYRQSLGQGPEFLIYFQGTGAADDSGLPNDRFFAVRPEGSVSTLKIQRTERGDSAVYLCASSLISTGRDTDTQYFGPGTRLTVL.

The CDR3 coding sequence is TGTGCCACCAGCAGAGGTGCTCCGGGGCAGCCCCAGCATTTT. Its translation: CATSRGAPGQPQHF. The gene calls are TRBV15 and TRBJ1-5; D remains ambiguous. CDR1 is LNHNV, CDR2 YYDKDF, per germline (reference sequence). V was pared by 1 base and J by 7 bases, with 11 bases between. CDR3 length: 14 residues.

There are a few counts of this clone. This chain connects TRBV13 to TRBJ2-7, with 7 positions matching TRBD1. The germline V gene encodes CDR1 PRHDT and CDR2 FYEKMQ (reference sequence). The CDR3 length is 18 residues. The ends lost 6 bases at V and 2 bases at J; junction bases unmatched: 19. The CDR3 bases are TGTGCCAGCAGTTCAACCGGCAGGGGGTTAATCAGGGCCTACGAGCAGTACTTC. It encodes CASSSTGRGLIRAYEQYF.

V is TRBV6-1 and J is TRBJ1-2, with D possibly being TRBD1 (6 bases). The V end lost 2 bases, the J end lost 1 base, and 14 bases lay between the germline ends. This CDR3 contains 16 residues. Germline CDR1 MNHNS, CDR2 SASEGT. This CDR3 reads CASSEPGQTYNYGYTF. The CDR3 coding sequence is TGTGCCAGCAGTGAACCCGGACAGACTTATAACTATGGCTACACCTTC.

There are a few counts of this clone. The DNA of the CDR3 is TGTGCCAGCGCGACAGGGGGTAACTATGGCTACACCTTC. Its protein is CASATGGNYGYTF. The chain employs TRBV6-4 and TRBJ1-2, with 9 nucleotides matching TRBD1. The CDR3 contains 13 residues. Trimming took 8 bases from V and 1 from J; bases not matched to a gene: 2. In germline, CDR1 is MRHNA, CDR2 SNTAGT.

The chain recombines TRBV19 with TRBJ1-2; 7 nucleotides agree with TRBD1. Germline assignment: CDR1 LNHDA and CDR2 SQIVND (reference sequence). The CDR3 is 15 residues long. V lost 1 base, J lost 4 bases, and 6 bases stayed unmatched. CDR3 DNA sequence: TGTGCCAGTAGTATAGGGGACAGTTGGGCCTATGGCTACACCTTC. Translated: CASSIGDSWAYGYTF. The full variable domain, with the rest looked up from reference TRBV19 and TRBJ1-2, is DGGITQSPKYLFRKEGQNVTLSCEQNLNHDAMYWYRQDPGQGLRLIYYSQIVNDFQKGDIAEGYSVSREKKESFPLTVTSAQKNPTAFYLCASSIGDSWAYGYTFGSGTRLTVV.

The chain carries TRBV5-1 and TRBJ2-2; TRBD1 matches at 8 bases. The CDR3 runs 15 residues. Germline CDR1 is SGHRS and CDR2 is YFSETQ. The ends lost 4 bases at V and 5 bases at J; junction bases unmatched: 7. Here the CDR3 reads CASSQRQGRTGELFF. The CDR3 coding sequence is TGCGCCAGCAGCCAAAGACAGGGGAGGACCGGGGAGCTGTTTTTT.

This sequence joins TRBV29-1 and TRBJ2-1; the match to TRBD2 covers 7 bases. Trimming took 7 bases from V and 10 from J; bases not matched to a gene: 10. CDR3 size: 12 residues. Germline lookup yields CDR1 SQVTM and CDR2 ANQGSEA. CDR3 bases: TGCAGCGCCGTGCGGGGGTACCTCGAGCAGTTCTTC. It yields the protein CSAVRGYLEQFF.

CDR3 nucleotides: TGTGCCAGCAGTTTTTCCGGGACAGTCTACAATGAGCAGTTCTTC. It specifies CASSFSGTVYNEQFF. The rearrangement joins TRBV2 to TRBJ2-1; 7 nucleotides align to TRBD1. Germline-derived CDR1 and CDR2 are SNHLY and FYNNEI. V was pared by 5 bases and J by 3 bases, with 7 bases of the junction left unmatched. CDR3 size: 15 residues.

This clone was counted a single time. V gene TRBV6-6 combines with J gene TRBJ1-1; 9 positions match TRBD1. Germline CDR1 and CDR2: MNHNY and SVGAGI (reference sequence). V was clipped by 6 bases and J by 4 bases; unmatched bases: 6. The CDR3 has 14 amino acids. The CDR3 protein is CASSSGQGFTEAFF. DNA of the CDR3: TGTGCCAGCAGCTCGGGACAGGGATTCACTGAAGCTTTCTTT.

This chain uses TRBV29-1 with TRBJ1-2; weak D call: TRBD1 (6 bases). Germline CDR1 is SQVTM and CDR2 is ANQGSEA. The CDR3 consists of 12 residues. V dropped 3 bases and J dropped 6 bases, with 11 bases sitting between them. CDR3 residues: CSVERAGDGYTF. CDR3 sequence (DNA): TGCAGCGTTGAGAGGGCAGGGGATGGCTACACCTTC.